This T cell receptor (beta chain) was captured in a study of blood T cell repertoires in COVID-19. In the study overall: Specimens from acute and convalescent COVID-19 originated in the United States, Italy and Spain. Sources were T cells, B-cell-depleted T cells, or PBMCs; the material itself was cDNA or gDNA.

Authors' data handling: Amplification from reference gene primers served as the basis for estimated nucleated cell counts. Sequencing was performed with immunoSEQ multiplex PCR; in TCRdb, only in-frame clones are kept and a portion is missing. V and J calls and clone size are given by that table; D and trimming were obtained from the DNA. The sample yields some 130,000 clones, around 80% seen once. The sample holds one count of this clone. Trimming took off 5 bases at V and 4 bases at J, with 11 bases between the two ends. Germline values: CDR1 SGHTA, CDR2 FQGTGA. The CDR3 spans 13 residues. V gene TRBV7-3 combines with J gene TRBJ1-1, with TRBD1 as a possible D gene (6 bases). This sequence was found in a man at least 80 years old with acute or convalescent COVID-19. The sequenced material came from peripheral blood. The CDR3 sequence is CASSLTGSTEAFF. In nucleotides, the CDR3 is TGTGCCAGCAGCCTTACAGGGAGCACTGAAGCTTTCTTT.